This record concerns one T cell receptor beta chain sequence. The sample is drawn from a study of cytotoxic CD8 clonotypes in ibrutinib-treated CLL. The CDR3 runs 14 residues. CDR1 and CDR2 (germline): SGHRS, YFSETQ. The ends lost 7 bases at V and 3 bases at J; junction bases unmatched: 6. Generated by immunoSEQ multiplex PCR, the TCRdb table keeps only in-frame clones and is missing some. Among about 21,000 clones listed, more than 65% were seen once. The sample consisted of PBMCs, taken before ibrutinib treatment. The clonotype comes from a human donor with chronic lymphocytic leukemia. The chain links TRBV5-1 to TRBJ2-7, with TRBD1 matching 11 bases. CDR3: CASGGQGGSYEQYF. In nucleotides, the CDR3 is TGCGCCAGCGGGGGACAGGGGGGAAGCTACGAGCAGTACTTC.